The entry that follows covers one T cell receptor (beta chain) sequence. The record originates from a study of blood T cell repertoires in COVID-19. About the study: The United States, Italy and Spain supplied acute and convalescent COVID-19 samples. Sample material is recorded as cDNA or gDNA derived from T cells, B-cell-depleted T cells, or PBMCs.

In the study's own analysis: Amplification of reference gene primers provided the estimated nucleated cell counts. Repertoires were generated with immunoSEQ multiplex PCR, while TCRdb's copy carries only in-frame clones and drops some. V and J calls and clone size are those listed in that table; D and trimming were worked out from the DNA. Of 150,000 or so clones in the sample, 70% to 90% were seen once. Germline values: CDR1 KGHDR, CDR2 SFDVKD. V gave up 3 bases and J gave up 6 bases; unmatched junction bases: 6. CDR3 length: 14 amino acids. The rearrangement links TRBV24-1 to TRBJ1-2; 7 nucleotides match TRBD1. This clonotype originated in a man in his sixties who had recovered from COVID-19. Specimen: peripheral blood. In nucleotides, the CDR3 is TGTGCCACCAGTGATGCTACAGGGGTGAATGGCTACACCTTC. It translates to CATSDATGVNGYTF.